This T cell receptor beta chain originates from a study of monozygotic twins with cystic fibrosis. Background on the study: With approximately 14 PCR cycles, barcoded libraries came from roughly 2.8 micrograms of fragmented DNA. Study-wide points: V usage most resembled the co-twin in 13 of 16 pairs. Clonality was generally low (median around 0.0098), higher in the most severe patients.

CDR1 is SGHNT and CDR2 is YENEEA in the germline V gene. This CDR3 spans 14 amino acids. The table came from immunoSEQ multiplex PCR; TCRdb's copy has only in-frame clones and leaves some out. The sample contains around 23,000 clones, 85% to 95% of which appear only once. With regard to this clone: Its matching antigen is unknown. The junction does not match germline at one end; this may be a read error.

Material for sequencing was blood. The receptor was derived from a girl aged 2 to 10 with cystic fibrosis. The genes are TRBV11-3 and TRBJ2-7; TRBD1 is a possible D gene (5 bases). The DNA of the CDR3 is TGTGCCAGCAGCTTAGATCTCCGCCTGGGGCATTACCCCTTC. It yields the protein CASSLDLRLGHYPF.